This TCR beta chain originates from a study of beta chain features in type 1 diabetes. This clone was recorded a few times. Expressed TCRB transcripts got sequenced, as all isolated RNA was reverse transcribed. The data were produced by immunoSEQ multiplex PCR, yet TCRdb's version contains in-frame clones alone and is incomplete. The sample yields about 140,000 clones, around 7% seen once. The TCR originated in a woman aged 25-40 years in good health. What was sequenced was central memory CD4+ T cells from blood.

CDR3 residues: CAWSPTGSEQYF. The DNA of the CDR3 is TGTGCCTGGAGTCCGACAGGGAGTGAGCAGTACTTC. The J gene is TRBJ2-7, the V gene TRBV30, with 7 nucleotides matching TRBD1. CDR3 length: 12 residues. Germline V gene sequence: CDR1 GTSNPN, CDR2 SVGIG (reference sequence). Trimming removed 2 bases from V and 7 bases from J; junction bases left unmatched: 5.